This is a list of T cell receptor beta chains from one sample in a study of cytomegalovirus exposure and HLA in healthy donors. Profiling relied on immunoSEQ multiplex PCR, and the TCRdb table lists in-frame clones only, not all of them. Among about 130,000 clones listed, 60% to 80% were seen once. The sample was PBMCs. The receptors here all came from a man younger than 45 in good health and CMV-seronegative. The CDR3 runs from the conserved cysteine through the conserved F or W. A D gene is named only where the DNA matches it firmly. Only part of the rows carry a size: once, few, many, or a class if the clone is expanded.

V gene,D gene,J gene,clone size,CDR3 DNA,CDR3 protein
TRBV7-6,.,TRBJ2-1,.,TGTGCCAGCAGCTCCTCACATGGGGCCCACGGCAGTGAGCAGTTCTTC,CASSSSHGAHGSEQFF
TRBV5-1,TRBD1,TRBJ1-1,few,TGCGCCAGCAGCGGGGGACAGGGGGGGACTGAAGCTTTCTTT,CASSGGQGGTEAFF
TRBV30,TRBD2,TRBJ2-3,.,TGTGCCTGGAGTGTAAGCGGGAGCTCAGATACGCAGTATTTT,CAWSVSGSSDTQYF
TRBV5-4,TRBD2,TRBJ2-7,.,TGTGCCAGCAGCCTGCGTGGAGCGGGAGGGTACGAGCAGTACTTC,CASSLRGAGGYEQYF
TRBV28,TRBD2,TRBJ2-7,.,TGTGCCAGCAGTTCCCCCCGGGGGGATGGAGGTCACGAGCAGTACTTC,CASSSPRGDGGHEQYF
TRBV4-2,.,TRBJ2-1,.,TGTGCCAGCAGCCAAGTCCCTCGGGGGAGTCCCTACAATGAGCAGTTCTTC,CASSQVPRGSPYNEQFF
TRBV28,.,TRBJ2-2,.,TGTGCCAGCAGCGACAGTTACACCGGGGAGCTGTTTTTT,CASSDSYTGELFF
TRBV27,.,TRBJ2-1,.,TGTGCCAGCAGTTTATCAGCCTCCTACAATGAGCAGTTCTTC,CASSLSASYNEQFF
TRBV18,.,TRBJ2-3,.,TGTGCCAGCTCACCACGGTCGGAGGCAGATACGCAGTATTTT,CASSPRSEADTQYF
TRBV11-3,TRBD1,TRBJ2-1,.,TGTGCCAGCAGCCGACAGGGCACCTACAATGAGCAGTTCTTC,CASSRQGTYNEQFF
TRBV2,.,TRBJ2-7,few,TGTGCCAGCAGTGTACCTAGCAGACCCTACGAGCAGTACTTC,CASSVPSRPYEQYF
TRBV7-6,TRBD1,TRBJ1-5,.,TGTGCCAGCAGCTTATCCCGGGACAGACAGCCCCAGCATTTT,CASSLSRDRQPQHF
TRBV11-3,TRBD2,TRBJ2-2,.,TGTGCCAGCAGTCTGGGGCGGGAGACCGGGGAGCTGTTTTTT,CASSLGRETGELFF
TRBV5-1,.,TRBJ2-5,once,TGCGCCAGCAGCTTCTTAGGGAGGGAGACCCAGTACTTC,CASSFLGRETQYF
TRBV5-1,.,TRBJ1-2,.,TGCGCCAGCAGCTTGGGACAGTCCAACTATGGCTACACCTTC,CASSLGQSNYGYTF
TRBV5-6,TRBD1,TRBJ2-7,few,TGTGCCAGCAGCTGGGGGACAGGGGATAACGAGCAGTACTTC,CASSWGTGDNEQYF
TRBV7-8,TRBD2,TRBJ2-1,.,TGTGCCAGCCTTAGGACTAGCGGGAACTATGAGCAGTTCTTC,CASLRTSGNYEQFF